Shown below are 18 T cell receptor beta chains from a single sample sequenced in a study of regulatory T cells in long-lasting Graves disease (dated by TCRdb to the early 2020s). Libraries were constructed by multiplex PCR. TCRdb records Illumina HiSeq 4000 as the sequencer. TCR beta libraries were built with iRepertoire HTBI primers and Arm-PCR amplification of CDR3 regions. TCRdb applied fastp at Q25 and MiXCR to the public reads, then kept only in-frame beta chains. Rows matching on CDR3 protein sequence are summarized as one entry with the most common DNA and genes. The sample yields about 470,000 distinct CDR3 sequences; roughly 21% were counted once. Of the sample, more than 6% is held by the ten largest clones. Taken with the paper, the label for time point translates to: persistent/refractory GD, antithyroid drugs over 5 years with positive TRAb. RNA was extracted from PBMCs in TRIzol for both TCR sequencing and RNA sequencing.

The sequencing here drew on peripheral blood mononuclear cells (PBMCs), taken when the disease was refractory, from a patient treated with antithyroid drugs. The receptors were sampled from a female donor with Graves disease.

Many counts were recorded for this clonotype. The chain joins TRBV11-2 to TRBJ2-2; 9 nucleotides align to TRBD1. Looked up from germline, CDR1 is SGHAT and CDR2 is FQNNGV. After removal of 7 bases from V and 1 base from J, the junction contained 4 bases not matched to a gene. CDR3 length equals 15 residues. DNA for the CDR3: TGTGCCAGCACCCAGGGACAGGGGAACACCGGGGAGCTGTTTTTT. This codes for CASTQGQGNTGELFF.

This clonotype was seen repeatedly, ten times or more. The V call is TRBV27, the J call TRBJ2-5; TRBD2 aligns across 9 bases. Trimming cost V 2 bases and J 5 bases; bases outside gene matches: 6. Germline values: CDR1 MNHEY, CDR2 SMNVEV (reference sequence). The CDR3 contains 15 residues. The CDR3 DNA sequence: TGTGCCAGCAGTTTAGGAGCGGGAGGAGTGGAGACCCAGTACTTC. Translating it yields CASSLGAGGVETQYF.

With respect to this clonotype: At one end the junction does not follow the germline gene, possibly because of a read error. The rearrangement joins TRBV12-3 or TRBV12-4 to TRBJ2-7; possibly TRBD1 for D (6 bases). This CDR3 region has 19 residues. CDR3 DNA: TGTGCCAGCAGTTCTCAGGACAGATTCATACAAGCGGATTCCTGCGAGCAGTACTTC. Amino acids: CASSSQDRFIQADSCEQYF.

This clonotype has more than one count but fewer than ten. The CDR3 is CASSRRQGQGLYEQYF. The CDR3 DNA sequence: TGTGCCAGTAGCCGCCGTCAGGGACAGGGGCTCTACGAGCAGTACTTC. J is TRBJ2-7 and V is TRBV19, with 10 bases fitting TRBD1. This CDR3 comprises 16 residues. The ends lost 6 bases at V and 3 bases at J; junction bases unmatched: 11. The germline CDR1 and CDR2 sequences are LNHDA and SQIVND (reference sequence).

As for this clonotype: This may arise from a read error, as a much more abundant clone is one base away. The J gene is TRBJ1-4, the V gene TRBV20-1, with 7 bases lining up with TRBD1. CDR1 is DFQATT and CDR2 is SNEGSKA in the germline V gene (reference sequence). The CDR3 length is 17 residues. J lost 3 bases, V lost 5 bases, and 15 bases had no gene match. The CDR3 nucleotides are TGCAGTGCTGGGCCTCGTCCTCTCGGGACAGCTAATGAAAAACTGTTTTTT. The encoded protein is CSAGPRPLGTANEKLFF.

This clonotype was counted between two and nine times. The CDR3 DNA follows: TGTGCCACCAGTGATCCTCTAGGAGAAAAGTACAATGAGCAGTTCTTC. Protein sequence: CATSDPLGEKYNEQFF. This chain joins TRBV24-1 and TRBJ2-1; D remains ambiguous. Germline CDR1 is KGHDR and CDR2 is SFDVKD. The CDR3 sequence is 16 residues long. Trimming stripped 3 bases from V and 4 bases from J, with 15 bases between.

The genes are TRBV10-3 and TRBJ2-7, with 7 bases identical to TRBD2. CDR1 is ENHRY, CDR2 SYGVKD, per germline. V shed 4 bases, J shed 7 bases, and the junction held 4 bases outside the gene matches. The CDR3 is 12 amino acids. Here the CDR3 reads CAISGEGREQYF. CDR3 in DNA: TGTGCCATCAGTGGGGAGGGGAGGGAGCAGTACTTC.

This clonotype was recorded many times. The chain carries TRBV12-3 or TRBV12-4 and TRBJ2-6, with D hard to call. The ends were cut back, 7 bases at V and 2 bases at J, with 9 bases in the middle. This CDR3 comprises 14 residues. CDR3 nucleotide sequence: TGTGCCAGCAACCCTAGAGCTGGGGCCAACGTCCTGACTTTC. As protein: CASNPRAGANVLTF.

In this sample, this clonotype turned up a few times. Possible read error: a much larger clone is one base away. The chain recombines TRBV28 with TRBJ1-1; D gene unclear. Germline loops: CDR1 MDHEN, CDR2 SYDVKM. V was trimmed by 4 bases and J by 6 bases, leaving 6 bases between them. The CDR3 is 11 residues long. The CDR3 region is CASSSVSEAFF. In nucleotides, the CDR3 is TGTGCCAGCAGTTCCGTCTCTGAAGCTTTCTTT.

The rearrangement links TRBV12-3 or TRBV12-4 to TRBJ1-1, with D uncertain. The CDR3 covers 16 residues. V lost 0 bases and J 1 base, leaving 12 bases between the germline ends. The CDR3 DNA reads as TGTGCCAGCAGTTTAGCGGCAGGAGAGGGGAACACTGAAGCTTTCTTT. Its translation is CASSLAAGEGNTEAFF.

This clonotype has ten or more counts. The CDR3 here is CASSLAQERAISYNSPLHF. CDR3 in DNA: TGTGCCAGCAGCTTAGCTCAGGAAAGAGCGATCTCCTATAATTCACCCCTCCACTTT. The rearrangement links TRBV11-2 to TRBJ1-6; D is uncertain. In germline, CDR1 is SGHAT, CDR2 FQNNGV. Trimming removed 1 base from V and 0 bases from J, with 16 bases in between. This CDR3 region has 19 residues.

The V gene is TRBV15, the J gene TRBJ1-4; no definite D call. Germline loops: CDR1 LNHNV, CDR2 YYDKDF (reference sequence). V gave up 0 bases and J gave up 0 bases, with 5 bases separating them. This CDR3 has 15 residues. In nucleotides, the CDR3 is TGTGCCACCAGCAGAGATCGATCAACTAATGAAAAACTGTTTTTT. Translation gives CATSRDRSTNEKLFF. Looking up the rest from reference TRBV15 and TRBJ1-4 gives the full variable domain: DAMVIQNPRYQVTQFGKPVTLSCSQTLNHNVMYWYQQKSSQAPKLLFHYYDKDFNNEADTPDNFQSRRPNTSFCFLDIRSPGLGDTAMYLCATSRDRSTNEKLFFGSGTQLSVL.

This clonotype occurred a few times. The chain couples TRBV19 to TRBJ2-5; D gene uncertain. V was shortened by 4 bases and J by 5 bases, with 11 bases between the two germline ends. From germline, CDR1 is LNHDA and CDR2 SQIVND (reference sequence). The CDR3 runs 13 residues. CDR3 sequence: CASSTLSEETQYF. In DNA, the CDR3 is TGTGCCAGTAGTACGTTAAGCGAGGAGACCCAGTACTTC.

As for this clonotype: The conserved closing phenylalanine or tryptophan is absent in this CDR3, likely reflecting a read error. V and J are TRBV6-2 or TRBV6-3 and TRBJ1-1; D unresolved. The CDR3 loop spans 12 amino acids. CDR1 MNHEY and CDR2 SVGEGT come from the germline V gene. V lost 6 bases to trimming and J lost 1 base, with 6 bases between them. The CDR3 sequence is CASRGPNTEAFS. CDR3 nucleotide sequence: TGTGCCAGCAGGGGTCCGAACACTGAAGCTTTCTCT.

This chain uses TRBV10-3 with TRBJ1-5; D is possibly TRBD1 (6 bases). The CDR3 is made up of 15 amino acids. The V and J ends lost 6 bases and 4 bases respectively, with 16 bases between them. Germline CDR1 reads ENHRY; CDR2 reads SYGVKD. This CDR3 reads CAISSGQGENQPQHF. CDR3 coding DNA: TGTGCCATCAGCTCGGGACAAGGGGAAAATCAGCCCCAGCATTTT.

This clonotype has at least ten counts. V is TRBV12-3 or TRBV12-4 and J is TRBJ2-7; TRBD1 matches 9 bases. The J segment lost 2 bases and the V segment lost 5 bases, leaving 7 bases of the junction unmatched. This CDR3 has 15 amino acids. The DNA for the CDR3 is TGTGCCAGCAGTGACGGGACAGGGAGTCCCTACGAGCAGTACTTC. Translated: CASSDGTGSPYEQYF.

This clonotype was recorded at least ten times. The J gene is TRBJ1-5, the V gene TRBV12-3 or TRBV12-4, with 7 nucleotides matching TRBD1. J gave up 3 bases and V 6 bases, and 8 bases lay outside the gene matches. The CDR3 consists of 15 residues. The CDR3 DNA follows: TGTGCCAGCAGCCCCAGGACAGGAATCAATCAGCCCCAGCATTTT. It yields the protein CASSPRTGINQPQHF.

This clonotype occurred a few times. V usage is TRBV3-1 and J usage is TRBJ2-7; D perhaps matches TRBD2 (5 bases). The CDR3 spans 14 residues. Per the germline V gene, CDR1 is LGHDT and CDR2 is YNNKEL (reference sequence). V gave up 1 base and J gave up 3 bases, with 10 bases separating them. The CDR3 DNA follows: TGTGCCAGCAGCCAAGTCGGACTGAGCTACGAGCAGTACTTC. Protein: CASSQVGLSYEQYF.